This T cell receptor beta chain was identified during a study of blood T cell repertoires in COVID-19. Turning to the study itself: Nucleic acid was either cDNA or gDNA, and it came from T cells, B-cell-depleted T cells, or PBMCs.

TCRdb keeps only in-frame clones here, not all; method: immunoSEQ multiplex PCR. The profile covers roughly 70,000 clones, with around 89% appearing a single time and roughly 6.8% taken by the ten largest. This TCR was recovered from a woman older than 75 with active COVID-19. Sequenced material: peripheral blood.

CDR3 in DNA: TGTGCCAGCAGTTTAGAACAGGGTAGCAATCAGCCCCAGCATTTT. This translates into CASSLEQGSNQPQHF. The chain is built from TRBV28 and TRBJ1-5, with D maybe TRBD1 (6 bases). Germline V gene sequence: CDR1 MDHEN, CDR2 SYDVKM. The CDR3 is 15 amino acids. V lost 2 bases to trimming and J lost 0 bases, with 8 bases between them.